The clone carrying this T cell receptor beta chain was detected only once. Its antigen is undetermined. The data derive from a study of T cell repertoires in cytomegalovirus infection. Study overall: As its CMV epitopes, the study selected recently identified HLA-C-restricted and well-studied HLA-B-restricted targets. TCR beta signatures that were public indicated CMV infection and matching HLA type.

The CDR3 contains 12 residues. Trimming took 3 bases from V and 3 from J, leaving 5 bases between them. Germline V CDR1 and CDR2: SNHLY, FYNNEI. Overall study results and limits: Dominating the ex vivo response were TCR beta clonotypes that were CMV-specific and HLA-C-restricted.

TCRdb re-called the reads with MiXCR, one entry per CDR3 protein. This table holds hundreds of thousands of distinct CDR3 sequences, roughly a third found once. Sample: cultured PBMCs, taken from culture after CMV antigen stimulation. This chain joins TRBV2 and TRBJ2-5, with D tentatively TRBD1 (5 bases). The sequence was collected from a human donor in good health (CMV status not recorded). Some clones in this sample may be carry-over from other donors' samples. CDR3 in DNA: TGTGCCAGCAGTGAGACAGAAGAGACCCAGTACTTC. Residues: CASSETEETQYF.